This paragraph covers one T cell receptor beta chain sequence. What it binds is not known. Other DNA sequences in the same sample also yield this CDR3. The record originates from a study of Tregs in tolerant kidney transplant recipients. Study findings and constraints: Tolerant patients' donor-specific Tregs expanded beyond overall Tregs, suggesting antigen-driven growth.

The data were produced by immunoSEQ multiplex PCR, yet TCRdb's version contains in-frame clones alone and is incomplete. In the table there are roughly 80,000 clones, 91% of which are singletons. The V gene lost 1 base and the J gene lost 1 base, with 7 bases spanning the gap. Germline V gene sequence: CDR1 SGHTA, CDR2 FQGNSA. The CDR3 is 14 amino acids. CD4+CD25+CD127- Tregs, CD4+CD25- non-Tregs, CD4 and CD8 cells were sorted. Thawed PBMCs were rested overnight at 37°C with approximately 200 IU/ml IL-2 before regulatory T cell sorting. The gene calls are TRBV7-2 and TRBJ1-1; D gene unclear. The source is a human donor who received a combined kidney and bone marrow transplant. Sequencing was performed on Tregs from blood, taken before the transplant. CDR3 in amino acids: CASSLDLKNTEAFF. The CDR3 DNA reads as TGTGCCAGCAGCTTAGATCTAAAGAACACTGAAGCTTTCTTT.